Below, 25 T cell receptor beta chains from the same sample are listed, as sequenced in a study of T-cell reconstitution after alpha-beta-depleted transplantation in children. Preparing the TCRbeta library involved the use of unique molecular identifiers. TCRdb recomputed calls from the PCR reads with MiXCR, one row per CDR3 protein. The table lists some 830,000 distinct CDR3 sequences, 16% of them singletons. Source: PBMCs, mostly from graft donor cells, taken 360 days after TCRalphabeta/CD19-depleted stem cell transplant. These receptors were collected from a male patient younger than 18 who had a stem cell transplant for acute lymphoblastic leukemia, so the T cells may come from the graft donor.

J is TRBJ2-2 and V is TRBV5-6, with 7 bases fitting TRBD2. Germline V lookup: CDR1 SGHDT, CDR2 YYEEEE. The CDR3 loop spans 15 amino acids. J was trimmed by 5 bases and V by 0 bases; bases with no gene match: 4. CDR3 bases: TGTGCCAGCAGCTTGGTCCAGCGGGATACCGGGGAGCTGTTTTTT. Translated, it gives CASSLVQRDTGELFF.

Only a few counts were recorded for this clonotype. The V and J genes are TRBV5-6 and TRBJ2-5, with a possible D match to TRBD2 (6 bases). CDR1 and CDR2 (germline): SGHDT, YYEEEE. This CDR3 spans 15 amino acids. Trimming took 1 base from V and 2 from J, leaving 12 bases between them. The CDR3 DNA is TGTGCCAGCAGCTTGAAAACGGGACTTCAAGAGACCCAGTACTTC. Protein sequence: CASSLKTGLQETQYF. The entire variable domain, with the rest obtained from reference TRBV5-6 and TRBJ2-5, is as follows: DAGVTQSPTHLIKTRGQQVTLRCSPKSGHDTVSWYQQALGQGPQFIFQYYEEEERQRGNFPDRFSGHQFPNYSSELNVNALLLGDSALYLCASSLKTGLQETQYFGPGTRLLVL.

In this sample, this clonotype turned up a few times. This rearrangement joins TRBV5-1 to TRBJ2-1; D is undetermined. Germline CDR1 and CDR2: SGHRS and YFSETQ. V lost 0 bases to trimming and J lost 5 bases, with 9 bases between them. The CDR3 length is 14 residues. CDR3 nucleotides: TGCGCCAGCAGCTTGGAACCAGCCCACAATGAGCAGTTCTTC. Translating gives CASSLEPAHNEQFF.

The chain couples TRBV5-1 to TRBJ2-1, with a tentative D call TRBD2 (5 bases). Germline CDR1 SGHRS, CDR2 YFSETQ. Trimming stripped 3 bases from V and 0 bases from J, with 10 bases between. This CDR3 has 15 residues. DNA of the CDR3: TGCGCCAGCAGCTCATTTAGCGACTCCTACAATGAGCAGTTCTTC. Translating it yields CASSSFSDSYNEQFF.

In its sample, this clonotype was seen a few times. The CDR3 sequence: CASAQKPGLADYEQYF. In DNA form, the CDR3 reads TGTGCTAGTGCCCAAAAGCCGGGACTAGCGGACTACGAGCAGTACTTC. The V and J genes are TRBV12-5 and TRBJ2-7; 11 positions agree with TRBD2. Germline V gene lookup returns CDR1 LGHNT and CDR2 FRNRAP. CDR3 size: 16 residues. V shed 7 bases and J 3 bases; nucleotides not matched to a gene: 11.

At least ten counts were recorded for this clonotype. The V and J genes are TRBV5-1 and TRBJ2-6; 11 positions agree with TRBD2. In germline, CDR1 is SGHRS, CDR2 YFSETQ. The CDR3 runs to 17 residues. With 1 base clipped from V and 3 bases from J, the junction kept 3 bases outside the gene matches. The CDR3 DNA reads as TGCGCCAGCAGCTTGACTAGCGGGAGTCTTGGGGCCAACGTCCTGACTTTC. Its protein is CASSLTSGSLGANVLTF.

The table lists this clonotype with a few counts. This chain links TRBV7-6 with TRBJ2-3; D is perhaps TRBD2 (6 bases). The germline V gene encodes CDR1 SGHVS and CDR2 FNYEAQ. CDR3 size: 12 residues. V lost 6 bases, J lost 14 bases, and 18 bases lay in between. The CDR3 DNA is TGTGCCAGCAGTACGGACTATAGCTCTCCGTATTTT. This gives the protein CASSTDYSSPYF.

The chain recombines TRBV20-1 with TRBJ2-7; TRBD1 aligns across 10 bases. Germline loops: CDR1 DFQATT, CDR2 SNEGSKA (reference sequence). The CDR3 is 16 amino acids. The V segment lost 0 bases and the J segment 4 bases; nucleotides outside the gene matches: 9. The CDR3 here is CSARDPSTGGLYEQYF. The CDR3 bases are TGCAGTGCTAGAGATCCCTCGACAGGGGGCCTATACGAGCAGTACTTC.

This clonotype was found a few times. This chain connects TRBV29-1 to TRBJ2-7; 8 positions agree with TRBD2. The V gene's germline CDR1 is SQVTM and CDR2 ANQGSEA. CDR3 size: 13 residues. Germline trimming cut 6 bases from V and 6 bases from J; bases unmatched to any gene: 10. CDR3 sequence: CSVAPGLESEQYF. In DNA, the CDR3 is TGCAGCGTCGCTCCGGGACTAGAGAGCGAGCAGTACTTC.

In its sample, this clonotype was seen a few times. This chain links TRBV29-1 with TRBJ2-3; D remains unclear. Trimming cost V 1 base and J 0 bases, with 8 bases left between them. This CDR3 region has 14 residues. The germline CDR1 and CDR2 sequences are SQVTM and ANQGSEA. The DNA of the CDR3 is TGCAGCGTTGAAGGGCGTGACAGCACAGATACGCAGTATTTT. Amino acid sequence: CSVEGRDSTDTQYF.

This clonotype has more than one count but fewer than ten. The chain is built from TRBV20-1 and TRBJ2-1; D is unclear. Looked up from germline, CDR1 is DFQATT and CDR2 is SNEGSKA (reference sequence). This CDR3 is built from 15 residues. V was pared by 6 bases and J by 2 bases, with 17 bases between. The CDR3 loop reads CSATPRVGPYNEQFF. The CDR3, as DNA: TGCAGTGCCACGCCAAGGGTAGGACCCTACAATGAGCAGTTCTTC.

This clonotype has a handful of counts. The V call is TRBV18, the J call TRBJ2-2; tentative D call: TRBD1 (6 bases). Germline V gene sequence: CDR1 KGHSH, CDR2 LQKENI. There are 14 residues in the CDR3. V was trimmed by 0 bases and J by 6 bases, leaving 8 bases between them. DNA of the CDR3: TGTGCCAGCTCACCACCAGCAGGGGCCGGGGAGCTGTTTTTT. Protein: CASSPPAGAGELFF.

V usage is TRBV11-2 and J usage is TRBJ1-1; D may be TRBD1 (5 bases). Looked up from germline, CDR1 is SGHAT and CDR2 is FQNNGV. Trimming took 1 base from V and 3 from J, leaving 12 bases between them. This CDR3 has 15 amino acids. The CDR3 sequence is CASSLGGTGHTEAFF. CDR3 DNA: TGTGCCAGCAGCTTAGGAGGAACAGGCCACACTGAAGCTTTCTTT.

V and J are TRBV4-1 and TRBJ2-7; perhaps TRBD2 as D (5 bases). V was shortened by 1 base and J by 3 bases, with 13 bases between the two germline ends. Looked up from germline, CDR1 is MGHRA and CDR2 is YSYEKL. The CDR3 is 15 residues long. CDR3 in amino acids: CASSQAASKGYEQYF. The CDR3 DNA follows: TGCGCCAGCAGCCAAGCGGCTAGCAAGGGCTACGAGCAGTACTTC.

This clonotype has only a few counts. V gene TRBV20-1 combines with J gene TRBJ2-3; a possible D gene is TRBD2 (5 bases). CDR1 and CDR2 (germline): DFQATT, SNEGSKA (reference sequence). The CDR3 loop spans 13 amino acids. In DNA form, the CDR3 reads TGCATGGATCAAGCGGCTAACACAGATACGCAGTATTTT. Its translation is CMDQAANTDTQYF.

This clonotype appeared a few times. This rearrangement joins TRBV5-8 to TRBJ2-2, with 9 bases that match TRBD1. The germline V gene encodes CDR1 SGHTS and CDR2 YDEGEE. Trimming removed 1 base from V and 4 bases from J; junction bases left unmatched: 2. This CDR3 has 15 residues. Here the CDR3 DNA reads TGTGCCAGCAGCTTGACAGGGGGCATCACCGGGGAGCTGTTTTTT. Amino acid sequence: CASSLTGGITGELFF.

The table lists this clonotype with many counts. The chain has TRBV15 and TRBJ1-1, with D perhaps TRBD1 (5 bases). In germline, CDR1 is LNHNV, CDR2 YYDKDF (reference sequence). The V gene lost 1 base and the J gene lost 0 bases, with 12 bases spanning the gap. This CDR3 is 16 amino acids long. CDR3 protein: CATSRVVDSLNTEAFF. The CDR3 DNA reads TGTGCCACCAGCAGAGTAGTTGACAGCTTGAACACTGAAGCTTTCTTT.

V usage is TRBV20-1 and J usage is TRBJ2-7; 9 nucleotides line up with TRBD1. The germline V gene encodes CDR1 DFQATT and CDR2 SNEGSKA (reference sequence). This CDR3 spans 15 amino acids. The CDR3 sequence: CCASNPEGTGLEQYF. For the CDR3, the DNA is TGCTGCGCTAGTAACCCCGAAGGGACAGGGCTGGAGCAGTACTTC.

Turning to this clonotype: A single base separates this from a much larger clone, so it may be a read error. The final CDR3 position lacks the conserved phenylalanine or tryptophan, pointing to a likely read error. The DNA is omitted, as the CDR3 cannot be located on it reliably, and the CDR3 follows TCRdb's listing. J is TRBJ2-1 and V is TRBV29-1; the table's D call, TRBD1, was not checked against the DNA. Including both end residues, the CDR3 is 14 amino acids long. Looked up from germline, CDR1 is SQVTM and CDR2 is ANQGSEA. The CDR3 loop reads CSARSELNLPGRFY.

This clonotype has a count of ten or more. V and J are TRBV15 and TRBJ2-1; maybe TRBD2 (5 bases). CDR1 and CDR2 (germline): LNHNV, YYDKDF (reference sequence). The V and J ends lost 3 bases and 1 base respectively, with 10 bases between them. The CDR3 runs 15 residues. The CDR3 region has the DNA TGTGCCACCAGCAGGGACTCTCCTTCCTACAATGAGCAGTTCTTC. This codes for CATSRDSPSYNEQFF.

Many counts were recorded for this clonotype. The V call is TRBV18, the J call TRBJ2-2, with D unresolved. Trimming took 3 bases from V and 1 from J, leaving 12 bases between them. The CDR3 totals 16 residues. The germline CDR1 and CDR2 sequences are KGHSH and LQKENI. CDR3 bases: TGTGCCAGCTCACCTAAGAATACCCAGAACACCGGGGAGCTGTTTTTT. Its translation: CASSPKNTQNTGELFF.

The DNA of the CDR3 is TGTGCCAGCAGCGCACACTCAGGGGAGACTGAAGCTTTCTTT. Amino acid sequence: CASSAHSGETEAFF. The genes are TRBV7-6 and TRBJ1-1, with a possible D match to TRBD1 (6 bases). This CDR3 has 14 amino acids. The V and J ends lost 5 bases and 5 bases respectively, with 15 bases between them. In germline, CDR1 is SGHVS, CDR2 FNYEAQ.

This clonotype was seen a handful of times. The DNA for the CDR3 is TGTGCCAGCAGCTTAGATGCCCGACTAGCGGGAGGGCACAACACCGGGGAGCTGTTTTTT. Amino acid sequence: CASSLDARLAGGHNTGELFF. V usage is TRBV11-2 and J usage is TRBJ2-2; 14 nucleotides line up with TRBD2. V shed 0 bases and J 2 bases; nucleotides not matched to a gene: 8. Germline CDR1 is SGHAT and CDR2 is FQNNGV. This CDR3 has 20 residues.

The chain joins TRBV5-1 to TRBJ1-4; a possible D gene is TRBD1 (5 bases). V dropped 0 bases and J dropped 8 bases, with 17 bases sitting between them. CDR1 is SGHRS, CDR2 YFSETQ, per germline. The length of the CDR3 is 16 residues. The CDR3 here is CASSLEKKGFGEKLFF. The CDR3 DNA follows: TGCGCCAGCAGCTTGGAGAAAAAGGGGTTCGGGGAAAAACTGTTTTTT.

The J gene is TRBJ2-5, the V gene TRBV11-1; D ambiguous. The CDR3 runs 15 residues. V dropped 4 bases and J dropped 3 bases, with 15 bases sitting between them. Germline V gene lookup returns CDR1 SGHAT and CDR2 FQDESV (reference sequence). CDR3 in amino acids: CASSSLRDLKETQYF. The CDR3 coding sequence is TGTGCCAGCAGCTCCCTCCGAGATCTGAAAGAGACCCAGTACTTC.